The 28 T cell receptor beta chains below were found in one sample sequenced in a study of T cell repertoires in cytomegalovirus infection. In TCRdb, the reads were re-called with MiXCR into one record per CDR3 protein. The sample gives 680,000 or so distinct CDR3 sequences, 35% of which show up once; about 2.8% is in the top ten. Material for sequencing was PBMCs. These receptors came from a human donor in good health (CMV status not recorded). Some clones in this sample may be carry-over from other donors' samples.

This clonotype has a handful of counts. The rearrangement joins TRBV10-3 to TRBJ2-2, with a tentative D call TRBD2 (5 bases). Germline lookup yields CDR1 ENHRY and CDR2 SYGVKD. This CDR3 comprises 12 residues. The ends were cut back, 8 bases at V and 1 base at J, with 5 bases in the middle. Written as DNA, the CDR3 is TGTGCCATCGGAGGGAACACCGGGGAGCTGTTTTTT. As protein: CAIGGNTGELFF.

The rearrangement links TRBV14 to TRBJ2-3, with a weak D call TRBD1 (6 bases). There are 15 residues in the CDR3. Germline CDR1 SGHDN, CDR2 FVKESK. The ends were cut back, 0 bases at V and 4 bases at J, with 11 bases in the middle. The CDR3 DNA follows: TGTGCCAGCAGCCAAGAGAATAGGGGGTCAGATACGCAGTATTTT. This encodes CASSQENRGSDTQYF.

V and J are TRBV6-1 and TRBJ1-2; D perhaps matches TRBD1 (5 bases). The V end lost 6 bases, the J end lost 6 bases, and 14 bases lay between the germline ends. From germline, CDR1 is MNHNS and CDR2 SASEGT. The CDR3 loop spans 13 amino acids. CDR3 amino acids: CASRKNLGDGYTF. CDR3 sequence (DNA): TGTGCCAGCAGGAAGAACTTGGGGGATGGCTACACCTTC.

This clonotype was picked up one time. With a much larger clone just one base away, this may be a read error. The genes are TRBV7-8 and TRBJ1-5, with D possibly TRBD1 on 5 matching bases. Germline-derived CDR1 and CDR2 are SGHVS and FQNEAQ. The CDR3 spans 18 residues. The CDR3 DNA reads TGTGCCAGCAGCTTAACCGTAGTCAGGGTTAATGGCAATCAGCCCCACCATTTT. This encodes CASSLTVVRVNGNQPHHF.

The rearrangement joins TRBV7-9 to TRBJ1-1; no definite D call. The germline CDR1 and CDR2 sequences are SEHNR and FQNEAQ (reference sequence). The CDR3 loop spans 13 amino acids. The V end lost 2 bases, the J end lost 5 bases, and 9 bases lay between the germline ends. This CDR3 reads CASSLIASTEAFF. The CDR3 nucleotides are TGTGCCAGCAGCTTAATCGCGTCGACTGAAGCTTTCTTT.

The chain is built from TRBV2 and TRBJ2-1; D is perhaps TRBD1 or TRBD2 (6 bases each). Germline lookup yields CDR1 SNHLY and CDR2 FYNNEI. Trimming removed 3 bases at V and 2 bases at J, with 11 bases between. This CDR3 has 15 amino acids. The CDR3 DNA is TGTGCCAGCAGTGAGTACAGGGAGGCCTACAATGAGCAGTTCTTC. Amino acid sequence: CASSEYREAYNEQFF.

J is TRBJ2-7 and V is TRBV6-1; D uncertain. Germline V gene sequence: CDR1 MNHNS, CDR2 SASEGT. This CDR3 spans 13 amino acids. Trimming took 1 base from V and 6 from J, leaving 10 bases between them. Written as DNA, the CDR3 is TGTGCCAGCAGTGAAGTGGGCAGTTCCGAGCAGTACTTC. This encodes CASSEVGSSEQYF.

The V gene is TRBV13, the J gene TRBJ1-5; D is possibly TRBD1 (6 bases). Trimming cost V 3 bases and J 0 bases, with 18 bases left between them. This CDR3 contains 18 residues. Per germline, CDR1 PRHDT and CDR2 FYEKMQ (reference sequence). CDR3 DNA sequence: TGTGCCAGCAGCTTTGGGGGCAGGGGAGCAAATAGCAATCAGCCCCAGCATTTT. Translated: CASSFGGRGANSNQPQHF.

The V call is TRBV20-1, the J call TRBJ2-7; 12 bases align to TRBD2. The CDR3 spans 16 residues. Trimming at V came to 0 bases and at J to 6 bases, leaving 9 bases not matched to a gene. Germline V gene sequence: CDR1 DFQATT, CDR2 SNEGSKA (reference sequence). The CDR3 DNA reads as TGCAGTGCTAGAGACCCGACTAGCGGGAGAATGAGCGAGCAGTACTTC. Protein sequence: CSARDPTSGRMSEQYF.

Ten or more counts support this clonotype. This chain uses TRBV7-8 with TRBJ1-2; 7 nucleotides agree with TRBD1. This CDR3 has 17 amino acids. The germline gives CDR1 SGHVS, CDR2 FQNEAQ. Trimming removed 5 bases from V and 0 bases from J; junction bases left unmatched: 12. CDR3 in amino acids: CASSEKQTGTANYGYTF. The DNA for the CDR3 is TGTGCCAGCAGCGAGAAACAAACCGGGACAGCTAACTATGGCTACACCTTC.

The rearrangement links TRBV12-3 or TRBV12-4 to TRBJ2-1, with D possibly TRBD2 on 6 matching bases. CDR3 length equals 13 residues. The V end was cut by 4 bases, the J end by 10 bases, with 14 bases between. The CDR3 sequence: CASSWTAGGEQFF. Written as DNA, the CDR3 is TGTGCCAGCAGTTGGACGGCCGGGGGAGAGCAGTTCTTC.

With respect to this clonotype: Lacking the conserved final phenylalanine or tryptophan, this CDR3 likely reflects a read error. V is TRBV4-1 and J is TRBJ2-7; 7 nucleotides agree with TRBD2. Germline V gives CDR1 MGHRA, CDR2 YSYEKL. This CDR3 spans 14 amino acids. Losses at the gene ends were 0 bases for V and 4 bases for J; bases not matched to a gene: 3. The CDR3: CASSQEQRGYEQYI. The CDR3 nucleotides read TGCGCCAGCAGCCAAGAACAGCGGGGTTACGAGCAGTACATC.

The J gene is TRBJ1-6, the V gene TRBV27; tentative D call: TRBD1 (6 bases). V was shortened by 3 bases and J by 8 bases, with 14 bases between the two germline ends. This CDR3 spans 15 amino acids. Germline V lookup: CDR1 MNHEY, CDR2 SMNVEV (reference sequence). The CDR3 sequence: CASSLEGGRDSPLHF. Written as DNA, the CDR3 is TGTGCCAGCAGTTTGGAGGGGGGAAGGGATTCACCCCTCCACTTT.

The chain recombines TRBV7-6 with TRBJ2-1, with 10 bases matching TRBD2. This CDR3 contains 15 residues. V lost 2 bases, J lost 3 bases, and 1 base stayed unmatched. The germline gives CDR1 SGHVS, CDR2 FNYEAQ. Written as DNA, the CDR3 is TGTGCCAGCAGCTTAATAGCGGGGGGCTACAATGAGCAGTTCTTC. Residues: CASSLIAGGYNEQFF.

The sample holds many counts of this clonotype. The genes are TRBV7-6 and TRBJ2-3, with D perhaps TRBD1 (5 bases). CDR3 size: 15 residues. The ends were cut back, 5 bases at V and 2 bases at J, with 14 bases in the middle. The V gene's germline CDR1 is SGHVS and CDR2 FNYEAQ. This CDR3 is CASSPRQGPTDTQYF. The CDR3 DNA sequence: TGTGCCAGCAGCCCCAGGCAGGGCCCCACAGATACGCAGTATTTT.

In this sample, this clonotype turned up a few times. The rearrangement joins TRBV12-3 or TRBV12-4 to TRBJ2-1; 12 bases fit TRBD2. V was pared by 7 bases and J by 9 bases, with 16 bases of the junction left unmatched. The CDR3 has 17 amino acids. The CDR3 sequence is CASITGTRTSGMSEQFF. The CDR3 DNA reads TGTGCCAGCATAACCGGGACCCGGACTAGCGGGATGTCTGAGCAGTTCTTC.

This clonotype was seen more than once but under ten times. The genes are TRBV20-1 and TRBJ1-1; 7 bases map to TRBD1. V shed 3 bases and J 3 bases; nucleotides not matched to a gene: 4. This CDR3 is built from 13 residues. The germline gives CDR1 DFQATT, CDR2 SNEGSKA (reference sequence). CDR3 in amino acids: CSARPTGDTEAFF. The CDR3 coding sequence is TGCAGTGCTAGGCCCACAGGGGACACTGAAGCTTTCTTT.

J is TRBJ2-7 and V is TRBV28; TRBD1 aligns across 7 bases. V gave up 10 bases and J gave up 0 bases; unmatched junction bases: 9. The CDR3 is 14 residues long. Germline V gives CDR1 MDHEN, CDR2 SYDVKM. CDR3 sequence: CAITTTGSSYEQYF. The CDR3 DNA sequence: TGTGCCATCACCACGACAGGGAGCTCCTACGAGCAGTACTTC.

Here the CDR3 reads CASSPGTNGNTIYF. The CDR3 bases are TGTGCCAGCAGTCCAGGGACAAACGGAAACACCATATATTTT. V and J are TRBV28 and TRBJ1-3; possibly TRBD1 for D (6 bases). From germline, CDR1 is MDHEN and CDR2 SYDVKM. This CDR3 spans 14 amino acids. The V and J ends lost 5 bases and 4 bases respectively, with 12 bases between them.

The V call is TRBV6-6, the J call TRBJ2-1, with 8 bases aligning to TRBD1. This CDR3 has 14 residues. With V trimmed by 6 bases and J by 4 bases, 5 bases remained unmatched. CDR1 and CDR2 (germline): MNHNY, SVGAGI (reference sequence). Here the CDR3 DNA reads TGTGCCAGCAGGCCACAGGGGGGATACAATGAGCAGTTCTTC. Translating gives CASRPQGGYNEQFF.

This clonotype has just one count. The chain links TRBV5-6 to TRBJ2-3, with 9 bases matching TRBD2. The CDR3 is 16 amino acids. The germline CDR1 and CDR2 sequences are SGHDT and YYEEEE. Germline trimming cut 1 base from V and 6 bases from J; bases unmatched to any gene: 9. The CDR3 region has the DNA TGTGCCAGCAGCTTGCAGGGGCTAGCGGGACGGGATACGCAGTATTTT. As protein: CASSLQGLAGRDTQYF.

This clonotype was found a few times. The rearrangement links TRBV7-9 to TRBJ2-2, with D tentatively TRBD2 (6 bases). Germline CDR1 and CDR2: SEHNR and FQNEAQ (reference sequence). The CDR3 contains 16 residues. The germline V and J ends were trimmed by 1 base and 6 bases, with 15 bases remaining between them. CDR3 bases: TGTGCCAGCAGCTTAGGCGCTGGACTAACGTCCGGGGAGCTGTTTTTT. Amino acids: CASSLGAGLTSGELFF. Full variable domain (outside the CDR3, taken from reference TRBV7-9 and TRBJ2-2): DTGVSQNPRHKITKRGQNVTFRCDPISEHNRLYWYRQTLGQGPEFLTYFQNEAQLEKSRLLSDRFSAERPKGSFSTLEIQRTEQGDSAMYLCASSLGAGLTSGELFFGEGSRLTVL.

The CDR3 DNA reads TGTGCCAGCAGCTTTAAACTAGCGGGCAGCACAGATACGCAGTATTTT. Its protein is CASSFKLAGSTDTQYF. J is TRBJ2-3 and V is TRBV7-2, with 9 bases that match TRBD2. J lost 0 bases, V lost 3 bases, and 4 bases had no gene match. Germline V gene data show CDR1 as SGHTA and CDR2 as FQGNSA. The CDR3 has 16 amino acids.

V gene TRBV19 combines with J gene TRBJ2-2; 7 bases match TRBD2. The germline CDR1 and CDR2 sequences are LNHDA and SQIVND (reference sequence). CDR3 length: 13 amino acids. J gave up 7 bases and V 2 bases, and 1 base lay outside the gene matches. The CDR3 protein is CASSISGGGELFF. In nucleotides, the CDR3 is TGTGCCAGTAGTATATCGGGGGGCGGGGAGCTGTTTTTT.

This sequence joins TRBV28 and TRBJ2-7, with D uncertain. Trimming shortened V by 6 bases and J by 2 bases, and 14 bases separated the two germline ends. Germline lookup yields CDR1 MDHEN and CDR2 SYDVKM. CDR3 size: 14 residues. The CDR3 nucleotides read TGTGCCAGCAGGACCGCGGACGGAACCTACGAGCAGTACTTC. Its protein product is CASRTADGTYEQYF.

This clonotype came up a few times. A read error may produce the germline difference seen at one junction end. The chain couples TRBV12-3 or TRBV12-4 to TRBJ2-1; the D is unclear. The CDR3 is 14 residues long. Written as DNA, the CDR3 is TGTGCCAGCAGTTCCTCCCTCTCCCACAATGAGCAGTTCTTC. It yields the protein CASSSSLSHNEQFF.

The gene calls are TRBV7-6 and TRBJ2-7, with D possibly being TRBD1 or TRBD2 (6 bases each). V lost 4 bases to trimming and J lost 0 bases, with 13 bases between them. Germline CDR1 SGHVS, CDR2 FNYEAQ. This CDR3 is 15 amino acids long. The CDR3 nucleotides are TGTGCCAGCAGCTCGGGGGCTGGGTACTCCTACGAGCAGTACTTC. Amino acids: CASSSGAGYSYEQYF.

DNA of the CDR3: TGTGCCAGCAGCTCTCGGACAGGGAGAAGCCAAGAGACCCAGTACTTC. Translating it yields CASSSRTGRSQETQYF. The J gene is TRBJ2-5, the V gene TRBV11-1, with 8 bases matching TRBD1. V shed 4 bases and J 1 base; nucleotides not matched to a gene: 8. This CDR3 has 16 residues. CDR1 is SGHAT and CDR2 is FQDESV in the germline V gene (reference sequence).